This TCR beta chain was profiled in a study of monozygotic twins with inflammatory bowel disease. Comment on this clonotype: Its antigen is not identified.

Study-wide points: No difference in repertoire similarity was seen between concordant and discordant twins, possibly because power was limited. Using the inverse Simpson index, IBD patients had lower TCRbeta diversity than healthy co-twins.

Every TCR library used approximately 3,200 ng of total RNA. Researchers used template switching to add UMIs featuring a 6-nucleotide sample barcode. TCRdb reprocessed the 5' RACE reads and keeps a single row for each CDR3 protein, giving no DNA. In all, the sample yields fewer than 550,000 distinct CDR3 sequences. The CDR3 spans 15 residues. Germline CDR1 is DFQATT and CDR2 is SNEGSKA (reference sequence). The source of this sequence is a human donor with ulcerative colitis or Crohn's disease, or a healthy co-twin of an affected twin (not recorded which). The rearrangement uses TRBV20-1 and TRBJ1-1; with no DNA, the TCRdb D assignment of TRBD1 cannot be verified. Sample: blood. CDR3 sequence reads: CSARVAAGGAGEAFF.